Below are 21 T cell receptor beta chains sequenced from a single sample in a study of blood T cell repertoires in COVID-19. The assay was immunoSEQ multiplex PCR, and TCRdb's table has in-frame clones only and misses some. The data show roughly 300,000 clones, 70% to 90% seen once. The source material was peripheral blood. The origin of the receptors is a man between 18 and 29 years old who had recovered from COVID-19.

This clone has more than one count but fewer than ten. The V call is TRBV7-9, the J call TRBJ1-1; the D gene is possibly TRBD1 (5 bases). Germline-derived CDR1 and CDR2 are SEHNR and FQNEAQ (reference sequence). This CDR3 is built from 12 residues. V was shortened by 3 bases and J by 6 bases, with 8 bases between the two germline ends. Here the CDR3 reads CASSLGEAEAFF. The CDR3 DNA reads as TGTGCCAGCAGCTTGGGGGAGGCTGAAGCTTTCTTT.

The chain employs TRBV7-3 and TRBJ2-1; 9 bases line up with TRBD2. Looked up from germline, CDR1 is SGHTA and CDR2 is FQGTGA. J gave up 10 bases and V 5 bases, and 9 bases lay outside the gene matches. This CDR3 has 14 amino acids. CDR3 residues: CASSPGTSPGEQFF. The CDR3 coding sequence is TGTGCCAGCAGCCCCGGGACTAGCCCAGGGGAGCAGTTCTTC.

This clone was recorded once. The chain employs TRBV28 and TRBJ1-5; D uncertain. The CDR3 length is 15 residues. V was shortened by 10 bases and J by 3 bases, with 19 bases between the two germline ends. Germline CDR1 and CDR2: MDHEN and SYDVKM. The CDR3 sequence: CATLWAGRDNQPQHF. In DNA, the CDR3 is TGTGCCACCCTATGGGCGGGAAGGGACAATCAGCCCCAGCATTTT.

The chain uses TRBV19 and TRBJ2-1; 8 bases match TRBD2. Germline CDR1 is LNHDA and CDR2 is SQIVND (reference sequence). V trimming: 3 bases; J trimming: 7 bases; junction bases outside the gene matches: 14. The CDR3 runs 17 residues. The CDR3 spells CASSIGSGSGVRNEQFF. The CDR3 nucleotides are TGTGCCAGTAGTATTGGAAGCGGGAGCGGAGTACGGAATGAGCAGTTCTTC.

This chain links TRBV3-1 (or the pseudogene TRBV3-2) with TRBJ2-7; 15 bases match TRBD2. CDR1 is LGHDT and CDR2 is YNNKEL in the germline V gene (reference sequence). The CDR3 runs 19 residues. The junction had 8 bases not matched to a gene; V was cut back by 1 base and J by 1 base. CDR3 DNA: TGTGCCAGCAGCCAAGCCCCCCATGGACTAGCGGGAGGGTCCTACGAGCAGTACTTC. Translated, it gives CASSQAPHGLAGGSYEQYF.

The J gene is TRBJ2-7, the V gene TRBV10-3, with D perhaps matching TRBD1 (7 bases). The CDR3 sequence is 13 residues long. Trimming removed 4 bases from V and 3 bases from J, with 10 bases in between. Germline V gene sequence: CDR1 ENHRY, CDR2 SYGVKD. CDR3 amino acids: CAISGQGGYEQYF. CDR3 in DNA: TGTGCCATCAGTGGGCAGGGGGGCTACGAGCAGTACTTC.

V and J are TRBV29-1 and TRBJ2-5, with no clear D. Per the germline V gene, CDR1 is SQVTM and CDR2 is ANQGSEA. CDR3 length: 12 amino acids. The V end was cut by 3 bases, the J end by 2 bases, with 7 bases between. The CDR3 coding sequence is TGCAGCGTTGACCAAGAGCAAGAGACCCAGTACTTC. Translated, it gives CSVDQEQETQYF.

The V gene is TRBV7-6, the J gene TRBJ1-1; tentatively, D is TRBD1 (6 bases). The CDR3 sequence is 15 residues long. CDR1 and CDR2 from the germline V gene are SGHVS and FNYEAQ. V was cut by 0 bases and J by 5 bases, with 13 bases left in between. CDR3 protein: CASSLAARGETEAFF. For the CDR3, the DNA is TGTGCCAGCAGCTTAGCGGCCAGGGGTGAGACTGAAGCTTTCTTT.

This rearrangement joins TRBV11-2 to TRBJ2-2, with 7 bases that match TRBD1. There are 19 residues in the CDR3. The J segment lost 0 bases and the V segment lost 5 bases, leaving 15 bases of the junction unmatched. Germline V gives CDR1 SGHAT, CDR2 FQNNGV. The CDR3 bases are TGTGCCAGCAGCGTTGGTGGACAGGCTGGGGGCCCGAACACCGGGGAGCTGTTTTTT. Translation gives CASSVGGQAGGPNTGELFF.

J is TRBJ2-3 and V is TRBV6-5, with D uncertain. This CDR3 is built from 13 residues. V dropped 4 bases and J dropped 4 bases, with 9 bases sitting between them. Germline V CDR1 and CDR2: MNHEY, SVGAGI. This CDR3 is CASSSSSSDTQYF. The CDR3 DNA reads as TGTGCCAGCAGTTCCTCATCATCAGATACGCAGTATTTT.

The V call is TRBV30, the J call TRBJ2-7; 10 nucleotides agree with TRBD2. Germline CDR1 is GTSNPN and CDR2 is SVGIG (reference sequence). V lost 2 bases and J lost 5; bases outside the gene matches: 9. The CDR3 extends over 15 amino acids. The CDR3 reads CAWSIPPSGRNEQYF. In nucleotides, the CDR3 is TGTGCCTGGAGTATCCCTCCTAGCGGGAGAAACGAGCAGTACTTC.

The count of this clone is one. The genes are TRBV27 and TRBJ1-6; D call uncertain. Trimming removed 5 bases from V and 6 bases from J, with 5 bases in between. In germline, CDR1 is MNHEY, CDR2 SMNVEV (reference sequence). The CDR3 consists of 12 residues. Written as DNA, the CDR3 is TGTGCCAGCAGTGAACTTAATTCACCCCTCCACTTT. Its translation is CASSELNSPLHF.

This rearrangement joins TRBV7-9 to TRBJ2-7; tentative D call: TRBD1 (6 bases). CDR1 and CDR2 from the germline V gene are SEHNR and FQNEAQ (reference sequence). The CDR3 consists of 15 residues. The V end was cut by 1 base, the J end by 1 base, with 11 bases between. Written as DNA, the CDR3 is TGTGCCAGCAGCTTAGAGTGGGGGCCTTCCTACGAGCAGTACTTC. This encodes CASSLEWGPSYEQYF.

The chain joins TRBV14 to TRBJ2-1; D gene uncertain. V was clipped by 4 bases and J by 9 bases, with 13 bases between them. CDR1 and CDR2 (germline): SGHDN, FVKESK. The CDR3 runs 13 residues. The CDR3 loop reads CASSPNNSGEQFF. The CDR3 nucleotides are TGTGCCAGCAGCCCGAACAACAGTGGTGAGCAGTTCTTC.

This CDR3 is CASSPPSDYEQYF. The CDR3 nucleotides read TGTGCCAGCTCACCACCGAGCGACTACGAGCAGTACTTC. The chain couples TRBV18 to TRBJ2-7, with no clear D. The V end lost 0 bases, the J end lost 3 bases, and 6 bases lay between the germline ends. Per the germline V gene, CDR1 is KGHSH and CDR2 is LQKENI. This CDR3 region has 13 residues.

The chain joins TRBV5-5 to TRBJ2-3; perhaps TRBD1 as D (5 bases). V shed 0 bases and J shed 9 bases, with 20 bases lying between them. Per germline, CDR1 SGHKS and CDR2 YYEKEE (reference sequence). The CDR3 spans 16 residues. The CDR3 sequence is CASSLASRQHMMTQYF. CDR3 nucleotides: TGTGCCAGCAGCTTGGCGAGCCGACAGCACATGATGACGCAGTATTTT. The full variable domain, completed using reference TRBV5-5 and TRBJ2-3, is DAGVTQSPTHLIKTRGQQVTLRCSPISGHKSVSWYQQVLGQGPQFIFQYYEKEERGRGNFPDRFSARQFPNYSSELNVNALLLGDSALYLCASSLASRQHMMTQYFGPGTRLTVL.

The gene calls are TRBV13 and TRBJ2-1; D might be TRBD2 (6 bases). V was pared by 5 bases and J by 3 bases, with 17 bases between. The germline V gene encodes CDR1 PRHDT and CDR2 FYEKMQ (reference sequence). The CDR3 loop spans 16 amino acids. CDR3 sequence reads: CASSGTGEAHYNEQFF. DNA of the CDR3: TGTGCCAGCAGCGGAACGGGGGAAGCCCACTACAATGAGCAGTTCTTC.

This clone was seen a single time. This chain connects TRBV5-5 to TRBJ2-5; 8 nucleotides match TRBD2. Per germline, CDR1 SGHKS and CDR2 YYEKEE (reference sequence). Trimming at V came to 4 bases and at J to 5 bases, leaving 1 base not matched to a gene. The CDR3 extends over 12 amino acids. The CDR3 protein is CASSPGGETQYF. The CDR3 DNA sequence: TGTGCCAGCAGCCCGGGGGGGGAGACCCAGTACTTC. The variable domain in full, with the rest retrieved from reference TRBV5-5 and TRBJ2-5, is DAGVTQSPTHLIKTRGQQVTLRCSPISGHKSVSWYQQVLGQGPQFIFQYYEKEERGRGNFPDRFSARQFPNYSSELNVNALLLGDSALYLCASSPGGETQYFGPGTRLLVL.

The chain has TRBV3-1 (or the pseudogene TRBV3-2) and TRBJ2-1; D unresolved. The ends were cut back, 1 base at V and 9 bases at J, with 7 bases in the middle. CDR1 is LGHDT, CDR2 YNNKEL, per germline (reference sequence). This CDR3 has 12 residues. Here the CDR3 DNA reads TGTGCCAGCAGCCAAGTTAATGTTGAGCAGTTCTTC. Protein: CASSQVNVEQFF.

The J gene is TRBJ2-7, the V gene TRBV4-1; 11 nucleotides line up with TRBD1. Germline V CDR1 and CDR2: MGHRA, YSYEKL. There are 15 residues in the CDR3. Losses at the gene ends were 3 bases for V and 2 bases for J; bases not matched to a gene: 3. The chain's CDR3 is CASSHRDRGTYEQYF. In nucleotides, the CDR3 is TGCGCCAGCAGCCACCGGGACAGGGGGACCTACGAGCAGTACTTC.

The chain couples TRBV11-3 to TRBJ2-5, with 11 bases identical to TRBD2. Germline V gene sequence: CDR1 SGHNT, CDR2 YENEEA. J lost 2 bases, V lost 3 bases, and 2 bases had no gene match. The CDR3 sequence is 15 residues long. CDR3 loop: CASSLGLAEQETQYF. In DNA, the CDR3 is TGTGCCAGCAGCTTGGGACTAGCGGAACAAGAGACCCAGTACTTC.